These 30 T cell receptor beta chains share one sample of origin, sequenced in a study of shared T cell receptors in the human thymus. Using immunoSEQ multiplex PCR, the repertoire was profiled, and TCRdb retains in-frame clones only, with some absent. The data hold more than 550,000 clones, with about 87% observed a single time. The sample was also linked to a second study, of human thymus T cells.

Specimen: thymocytes. The receptors derive from a boy under two years old with a congenital heart defect.

This clone turned up a few times. This rearrangement joins TRBV21-1 to TRBJ2-1; the tabulated D call, TRBD2, remains unverified against the DNA. TRBV21-1 is a pseudogene locus. The CDR3 sequence is 16 residues long. CDR3 DNA: TGTGCCAGCAGCCAACGTAGGGGCGGGGGTTACAATGAGCAGTTCTTC. This sequence encodes CASSQRRGGGYNEQFF.

The CDR3 sequence: CASSPLSQGSYGYTF. The CDR3, as DNA: TGTGCCAGCAGTCCCCTTTCACAGGGGAGCTATGGCTACACCTTC. The chain is built from TRBV27 and TRBJ1-2; 7 bases are a match to TRBD1. The CDR3 runs 15 residues. J was trimmed by 4 bases and V by 5 bases; bases with no gene match: 10. From germline, CDR1 is MNHEY and CDR2 SMNVEV (reference sequence).

V and J are TRBV4-1 and TRBJ1-2, with a weak D call TRBD1 (5 bases). Trimming removed 0 bases from V and 3 bases from J, with 14 bases in between. Germline values: CDR1 MGHRA, CDR2 YSYEKL. This CDR3 contains 16 residues. The DNA of the CDR3 is TGCGCCAGCAGCCAAGATCATCATGTAGGGGACTATGGCTACACCTTC. This encodes CASSQDHHVGDYGYTF.

J is TRBJ1-2 and V is TRBV7-9; D unresolved. Germline V CDR1 and CDR2: SEHNR, FQNEAQ (reference sequence). CDR3 length equals 14 residues. V lost 1 base and J 3 bases, leaving 9 bases between the germline ends. The CDR3 region has the DNA TGTGCCAGCAGCTTAGTCAGCCAGGACTATGGCTACACCTTC. Residues: CASSLVSQDYGYTF.

This chain connects TRBV15 to TRBJ2-1; 11 bases are shared with TRBD2. The germline CDR1 and CDR2 sequences are LNHNV and YYDKDF (reference sequence). This CDR3 contains 17 residues. Trimming cost V 1 base and J 7 bases; bases outside gene matches: 9. CDR3 DNA sequence: TGTGCCACCAGCAGAGTTGAGTATAGCGGGAGGGGGAATGAGCAGTTCTTC. Its protein product is CATSRVEYSGRGNEQFF.

The rearrangement uses TRBV12-5 and TRBJ2-4; 14 bases map to TRBD2. The CDR3 is 16 residues long. V shed 6 bases, J shed 7 bases, and the junction held 8 bases outside the gene matches. The germline V gene has CDR1 LGHNT and CDR2 FRNRAP. The CDR3 loop reads CASGRTSGRPSNIQYF. The CDR3 bases are TGTGCTAGTGGCCGGACTAGCGGGAGGCCCTCTAACATTCAGTACTTC.

J is TRBJ2-1 and V is TRBV7-6; 11 bases are shared with TRBD1. CDR1 SGHVS and CDR2 FNYEAQ come from the germline V gene. This CDR3 spans 16 amino acids. The ends lost 5 bases at V and 1 base at J; junction bases unmatched: 4. CDR3 nucleotide sequence: TGTGCCAGCAGCCATGGGACAGGGGGATCCTACAATGAGCAGTTCTTC. It is translated as CASSHGTGGSYNEQFF.

CDR3 sequence (DNA): TGTGCCAGCTCACCACCGGAAGGGAGGGGATACGAGCAGTACTTC. Its translation: CASSPPEGRGYEQYF. The chain carries TRBV18 and TRBJ2-7; TRBD2 matches 7 bases. V lost 0 bases to trimming and J lost 4 bases; unmatched junction nucleotides: 6. CDR1 is KGHSH and CDR2 is LQKENI in the germline V gene. CDR3 length: 15 amino acids.

The CDR3 sequence: CASSPPVGGTDTQYF. CDR3 sequence (DNA): TGTGCCAGCAGCCCCCCGGTGGGAGGCACAGATACGCAGTATTTT. The V gene is TRBV4-2, the J gene TRBJ2-3; possible D gene TRBD2, 5 bases. This CDR3 has 15 residues. Trimming shortened V by 4 bases and J by 1 base, and 12 bases separated the two germline ends. Germline V gene lookup returns CDR1 LGHNA and CDR2 YNFKEQ.

This clone appeared a few times. The V gene is TRBV25-1, the J gene TRBJ2-1, with TRBD2 identical over 15 bases. This CDR3 region has 16 residues. Germline assignment: CDR1 MGHDK and CDR2 SYGVNS. Trimming removed 2 bases from V and 10 bases from J; junction bases left unmatched: 6. The CDR3 coding sequence is TGTGCCAGCAGTGAAGGGACTAGCGGGAGGCCCAGCGAGCAGTTCTTC. Translated: CASSEGTSGRPSEQFF.

In its sample, this clone was seen a few times. The chain uses TRBV14 and TRBJ2-7; D gene ambiguous. Germline CDR1 is SGHDN and CDR2 is FVKESK. The CDR3 sequence is 12 residues long. V gave up 3 bases and J gave up 4 bases, with 7 bases separating them. DNA for the CDR3: TGTGCCAGCAGCCACATAGATTACGAGCAGTACTTC. This gives the protein CASSHIDYEQYF.

The chain couples TRBV5-6 to TRBJ2-1; TRBD2 aligns across 9 bases. After removal of 2 bases from V and 0 bases from J, the junction contained 6 bases not matched to a gene. In germline, CDR1 is SGHDT, CDR2 YYEEEE. The CDR3 covers 17 residues. The CDR3 sequence: CASSFTTSGTSYNEQFF. The CDR3 DNA reads as TGTGCCAGCAGCTTTACGACTAGCGGTACCTCCTACAATGAGCAGTTCTTC.

This sequence joins TRBV5-4 and TRBJ1-1; tentatively, D is TRBD1 (5 bases). The CDR3 length is 14 residues. Germline loops: CDR1 SGHNT, CDR2 YYREEE (reference sequence). Trimming stripped 0 bases from V and 8 bases from J, with 14 bases between. In nucleotides, the CDR3 is TGTGCCAGCAGCTTGGGTGGCAGGGTTAAAGAAGCTTTCTTT. This gives the protein CASSLGGRVKEAFF.

The chain uses TRBV4-1 and TRBJ1-5; TRBD1 matches 7 bases. Germline CDR1 MGHRA, CDR2 YSYEKL. The CDR3 consists of 20 residues. The J segment lost 5 bases and the V segment lost 4 bases, leaving 23 bases of the junction unmatched. The CDR3 sequence: CASSRPLGGDRLRKDQPQHF. The CDR3 DNA sequence: TGCGCCAGCAGCCGCCCCCTGGGCGGGGACAGATTAAGGAAGGATCAGCCCCAGCATTTT.

This clone was counted a few times. The chain links TRBV4-2 to TRBJ2-1; D is perhaps TRBD2 (6 bases). V lost 1 base, J lost 7 bases, and 8 bases lay in between. The germline V gene has CDR1 LGHNA and CDR2 YNFKEQ. The CDR3 loop spans 13 amino acids. The CDR3 DNA reads as TGTGCCAGCAGCCAAGTGGGGGGTAATGAGCAGTTCTTC. Encoded protein: CASSQVGGNEQFF.

The V gene is TRBV5-1, the J gene TRBJ2-7; TRBD2 matches 7 bases. CDR3 length: 15 amino acids. The V gene's germline CDR1 is SGHRS and CDR2 YFSETQ. The junction had 13 bases not matched to a gene; V was cut back by 5 bases and J by 5 bases. This CDR3 is CASSYLLAGVHEQYF. The CDR3 nucleotides read TGCGCCAGCAGTTACCTTTTGGCGGGAGTCCACGAGCAGTACTTC.

This clone was recorded once. This CDR3 is CASMSGETNEKLFF. The CDR3, as DNA: TGTGCCAGCATGTCCGGAGAGACTAATGAAAAACTGTTTTTT. V and J are TRBV28 and TRBJ1-4; no firm D call. The CDR3 covers 14 residues. V lost 7 bases and J 2 bases, leaving 11 bases between the germline ends. In germline, CDR1 is MDHEN, CDR2 SYDVKM.

The chain carries TRBV10-3 and TRBJ1-1; D might be TRBD1 (5 bases). CDR3 length: 13 amino acids. V was cut by 0 bases and J by 10 bases, with 12 bases left in between. CDR1 is ENHRY and CDR2 is SYGVKD in the germline V gene. The CDR3 coding sequence is TGTGCCATCAGTGAGTCGTGGGGCGAGGTAGCTTTCTTT. Its translation: CAISESWGEVAFF.

This chain joins TRBV7-2 and TRBJ1-3; no clear D gene. The germline V and J ends were trimmed by 5 bases and 0 bases, with 11 bases remaining between them. In germline, CDR1 is SGHTA, CDR2 FQGNSA. The CDR3 is made up of 15 amino acids. CDR3 residues: CASSRTRVSGNTIYF. The CDR3 DNA reads as TGTGCCAGCAGCAGAACTCGGGTCTCTGGAAACACCATATATTTT.

As to this clone: Different DNA sequences within this sample yield the same CDR3. The chain recombines TRBV29-1 with TRBJ1-1, with D perhaps matching TRBD1 (5 bases). V was trimmed by 4 bases and J by 2 bases, leaving 8 bases between them. Germline V gives CDR1 SQVTM, CDR2 ANQGSEA. The CDR3 covers 12 residues. Here the CDR3 DNA reads TGCAGCGTTGGCCAGGGCAACACTGAAGCTTTCTTT. Residues: CSVGQGNTEAFF.

V is TRBV7-9 and J is TRBJ2-7; D is possibly TRBD2 (6 bases). CDR1 is SEHNR, CDR2 FQNEAQ, per germline (reference sequence). The CDR3 has 13 residues. V shed 1 base and J shed 5 bases, with 9 bases lying between them. CDR3: CASSLGGEDEQYF. DNA of the CDR3: TGTGCCAGCAGCTTAGGCGGGGAAGACGAGCAGTACTTC.

The rearrangement uses TRBV6-5 and TRBJ1-1; TRBD1 matches 8 bases. Germline V gene data show CDR1 as MNHEY and CDR2 as SVGAGI. V lost 4 bases, J lost 5 bases, and 9 bases stayed unmatched. This CDR3 region has 15 residues. This CDR3 reads CASSWGQARGTEAFF. CDR3 bases: TGTGCCAGCAGTTGGGGACAGGCAAGGGGGACTGAAGCTTTCTTT.

For this clone: An end of the junction does not agree with germline; a read error may underlie this. The chain uses TRBV7-7 and TRBJ2-1; TRBD1 aligns across 7 bases. The germline V gene encodes CDR1 SSHAT and CDR2 FNYEAQ (reference sequence). The CDR3 loop spans 18 amino acids. This CDR3 is CASSLVPGGKDSYNEQFF. CDR3 nucleotides: TGTGCTAGCAGCTTGGTCCCAGGGGGAAAGGACTCCTACAATGAGCAGTTCTTC.

The gene calls are TRBV5-8 and TRBJ2-5; D might be TRBD1 (6 bases). Germline V gives CDR1 SGHTS, CDR2 YDEGEE. V lost 9 bases and J 1 base, leaving 13 bases between the germline ends. The CDR3 is 13 amino acids. CDR3 sequence: CAINYRAQETQYF. CDR3 sequence (DNA): TGTGCCATCAATTACAGGGCCCAAGAGACCCAGTACTTC.

This sequence joins TRBV27 and TRBJ2-1; 8 nucleotides match TRBD2. CDR1 MNHEY and CDR2 SMNVEV come from the germline V gene (reference sequence). This CDR3 is built from 18 residues. V gave up 0 bases and J gave up 4 bases; unmatched junction bases: 11. CDR3 coding DNA: TGTGCCAGCAGTTTATCGATGCCGGCGGGGGGCGATTACAATGAGCAGTTCTTC. Its translation: CASSLSMPAGGDYNEQFF.

The CDR3 nucleotides are TGCGCCAGCACCGACCGCCTGGAGAATGAGCAGTTCTTC. Encoded protein: CASTDRLENEQFF. This chain joins TRBV5-1 and TRBJ2-1; D is uncertain. CDR1 SGHRS and CDR2 YFSETQ come from the germline V gene. CDR3 length equals 13 residues. The germline V and J ends were trimmed by 6 bases and 7 bases, with 14 bases remaining between them.

This clone came up once. The chain is built from TRBV7-8 and TRBJ1-1; TRBD1 matches 8 bases. The germline V gene has CDR1 SGHVS and CDR2 FQNEAQ. The CDR3 contains 14 residues. V trimming: 5 bases; J trimming: 7 bases; junction bases outside the gene matches: 9. CDR3 in amino acids: CASSPLDRGNEAFF. DNA for the CDR3: TGTGCCAGCAGCCCTCTCGACAGGGGCAATGAAGCTTTCTTT.

V usage is TRBV19 and J usage is TRBJ1-6; 7 positions match TRBD1. Trimming removed 3 bases from V and 5 bases from J; junction bases left unmatched: 10. The CDR3 loop spans 17 amino acids. Per the germline V gene, CDR1 is LNHDA and CDR2 is SQIVND (reference sequence). CDR3 DNA: TGTGCCAGTAGTATTAACAGGGGACACTCGGATAATTCACCCCTCCACTTT. Translation: CASSINRGHSDNSPLHF.

The chain recombines TRBV7-9 with TRBJ1-2, with TRBD1 matching 8 bases. CDR3 length: 15 amino acids. From germline, CDR1 is SEHNR and CDR2 FQNEAQ (reference sequence). After removal of 3 bases from V and 4 bases from J, the junction contained 7 bases not matched to a gene. In DNA, the CDR3 is TGTGCCAGCAGCTTCCAAGGACAGGGCGCCTATGGCTACACCTTC. Residues: CASSFQGQGAYGYTF.

The chain joins TRBV6-6 to TRBJ1-2; TRBD1 matches at 7 bases. This CDR3 comprises 14 residues. The V gene end was trimmed by 4 bases and the J gene end by 5 bases; junction bases not matched to a gene: 7. CDR1 MNHNY and CDR2 SVGAGI come from the germline V gene (reference sequence). Written as DNA, the CDR3 is TGTGCCAGCAGTTTCCCGACAGGGAGGTATGGCTACACCTTC. Amino acids: CASSFPTGRYGYTF.